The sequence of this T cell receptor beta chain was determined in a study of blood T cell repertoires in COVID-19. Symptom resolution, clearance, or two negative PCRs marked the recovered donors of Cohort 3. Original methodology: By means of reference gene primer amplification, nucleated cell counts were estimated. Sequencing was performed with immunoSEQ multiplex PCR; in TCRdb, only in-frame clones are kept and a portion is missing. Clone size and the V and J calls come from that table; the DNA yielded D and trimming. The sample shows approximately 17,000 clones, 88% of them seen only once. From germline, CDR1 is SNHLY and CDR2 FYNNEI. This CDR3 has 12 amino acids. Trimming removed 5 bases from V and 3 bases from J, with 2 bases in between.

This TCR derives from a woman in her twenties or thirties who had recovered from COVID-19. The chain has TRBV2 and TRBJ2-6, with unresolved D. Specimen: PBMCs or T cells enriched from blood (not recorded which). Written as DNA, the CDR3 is TGTGCCAGCAGTTATGGGGCCAACGTCCTGACTTTC. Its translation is CASSYGANVLTF. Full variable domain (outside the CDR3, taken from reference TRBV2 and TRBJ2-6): EPEVTQTPSHQVTQMGQEVILRCVPISNHLYFYWYRQILGQKVEFLVSFYNNEISEKSEIFDDQFSVERPDGSNFTLKIRSTKLEDSAMYFCASSYGANVLTFGAGSRLTVL.